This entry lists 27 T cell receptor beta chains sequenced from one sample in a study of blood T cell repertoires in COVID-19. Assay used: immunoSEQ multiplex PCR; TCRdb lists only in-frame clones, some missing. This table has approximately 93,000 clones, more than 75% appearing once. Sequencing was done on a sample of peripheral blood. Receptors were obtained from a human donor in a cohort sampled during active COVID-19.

Written as DNA, the CDR3 is TGTGCCAGCAGCGTGACTAGTCTTCCCTACGAGCAGTACTTC. This translates into CASSVTSLPYEQYF. The V and J genes are TRBV6-5 and TRBJ2-7; the D gene is possibly TRBD2 (6 bases). The CDR3 contains 14 residues. The germline gives CDR1 MNHEY, CDR2 SVGAGI. The ends were cut back, 6 bases at V and 2 bases at J, with 14 bases in the middle.

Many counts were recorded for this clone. CDR3 region: CATSPSGDSPLHF. CDR3 DNA sequence: TGTGCCACCAGTCCGTCAGGGGATTCACCCCTCCACTTT. This sequence joins TRBV24-1 and TRBJ1-6; D might be TRBD1 (6 bases). The CDR3 is made up of 13 amino acids. The V gene lost 6 bases and the J gene lost 8 bases, with 10 bases spanning the gap. Germline assignment: CDR1 KGHDR and CDR2 SFDVKD.

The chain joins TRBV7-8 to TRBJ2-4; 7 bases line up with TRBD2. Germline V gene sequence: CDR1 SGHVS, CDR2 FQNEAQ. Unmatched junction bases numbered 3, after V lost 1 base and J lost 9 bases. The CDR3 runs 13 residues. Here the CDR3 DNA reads TGTGCCAGCAGCTTAGTCGGGGGGATCATTCAGTACTTC. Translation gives CASSLVGGIIQYF.

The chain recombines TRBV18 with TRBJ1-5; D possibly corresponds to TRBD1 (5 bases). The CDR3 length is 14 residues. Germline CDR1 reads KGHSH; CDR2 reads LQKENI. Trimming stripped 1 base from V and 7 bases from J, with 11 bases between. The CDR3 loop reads CASSPQGLGQPQHF. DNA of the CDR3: TGTGCCAGCTCACCACAGGGGCTAGGGCAGCCCCAGCATTTT.

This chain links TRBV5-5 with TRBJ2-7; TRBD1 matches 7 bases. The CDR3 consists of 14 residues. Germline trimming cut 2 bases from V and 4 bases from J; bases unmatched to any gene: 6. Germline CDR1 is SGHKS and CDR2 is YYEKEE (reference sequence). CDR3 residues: CASSFDRAGYEQYF. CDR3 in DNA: TGTGCCAGCAGCTTTGACAGGGCGGGTTACGAGCAGTACTTC.

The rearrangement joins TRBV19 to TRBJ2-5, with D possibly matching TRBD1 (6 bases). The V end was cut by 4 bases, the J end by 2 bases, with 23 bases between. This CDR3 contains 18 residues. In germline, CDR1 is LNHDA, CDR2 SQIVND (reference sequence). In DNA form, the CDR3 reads TGTGCCAGTAGTAACCACAGGGACGATCTGCTCATTCAAGAGACCCAGTACTTC. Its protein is CASSNHRDDLLIQETQYF.

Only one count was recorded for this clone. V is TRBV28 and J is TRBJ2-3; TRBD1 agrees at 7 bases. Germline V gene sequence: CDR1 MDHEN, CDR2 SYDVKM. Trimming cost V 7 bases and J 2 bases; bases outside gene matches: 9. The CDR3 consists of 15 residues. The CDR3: CASTAARGLTDTQYF. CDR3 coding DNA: TGTGCCAGCACCGCCGCGAGGGGGCTCACAGATACGCAGTATTTT.

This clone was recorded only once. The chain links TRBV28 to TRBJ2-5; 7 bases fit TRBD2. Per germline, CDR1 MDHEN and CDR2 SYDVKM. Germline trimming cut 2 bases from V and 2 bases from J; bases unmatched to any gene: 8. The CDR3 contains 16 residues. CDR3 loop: CASSLVWGAGQETQYF. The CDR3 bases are TGTGCCAGCAGTTTAGTTTGGGGAGCGGGGCAAGAGACCCAGTACTTC.

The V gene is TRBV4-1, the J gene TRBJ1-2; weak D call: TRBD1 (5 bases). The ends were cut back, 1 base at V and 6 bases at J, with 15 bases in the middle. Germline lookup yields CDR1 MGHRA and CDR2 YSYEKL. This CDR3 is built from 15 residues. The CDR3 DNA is TGCGCCAGCAGCCAAGTCTCCCTGGGGGGTCATGGCTACACCTTC. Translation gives CASSQVSLGGHGYTF.

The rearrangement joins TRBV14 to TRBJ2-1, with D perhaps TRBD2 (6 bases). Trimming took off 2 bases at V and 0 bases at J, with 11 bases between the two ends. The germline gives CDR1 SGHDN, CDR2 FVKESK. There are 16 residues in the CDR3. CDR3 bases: TGTGCCAGCAGCCAAAAATTGCGGGGCTCCTACAATGAGCAGTTCTTC. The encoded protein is CASSQKLRGSYNEQFF.

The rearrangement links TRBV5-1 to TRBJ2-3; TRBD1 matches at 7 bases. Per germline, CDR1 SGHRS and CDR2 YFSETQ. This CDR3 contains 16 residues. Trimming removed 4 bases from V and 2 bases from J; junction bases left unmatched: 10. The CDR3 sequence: CASSPGQVSDTDTQYF. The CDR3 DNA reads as TGCGCCAGCAGCCCTGGACAGGTCTCCGACACAGATACGCAGTATTTT. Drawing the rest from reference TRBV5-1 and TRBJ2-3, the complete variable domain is KAGVTQTPRYLIKTRGQQVTLSCSPISGHRSVSWYQQTPGQGLQFLFEYFSETQRNKGNFPGRFSGRQFSNSRSEMNVSTLELGDSALYLCASSPGQVSDTDTQYFGPGTRLTVL.

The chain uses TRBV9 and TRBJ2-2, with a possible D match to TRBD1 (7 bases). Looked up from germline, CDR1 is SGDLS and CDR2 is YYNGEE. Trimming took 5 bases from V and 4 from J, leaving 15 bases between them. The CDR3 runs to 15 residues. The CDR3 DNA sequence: TGTGCCAGCAGTCGACAGGGAGGTAGCACCGGGGAGCTGTTTTTT. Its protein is CASSRQGGSTGELFF.

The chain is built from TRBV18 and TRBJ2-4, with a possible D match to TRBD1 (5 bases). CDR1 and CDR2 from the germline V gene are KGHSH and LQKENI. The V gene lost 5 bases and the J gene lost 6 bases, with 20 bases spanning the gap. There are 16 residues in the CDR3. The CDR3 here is CASSASSGFMGNIQYF. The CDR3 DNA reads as TGTGCCAGCTCAGCCTCTTCAGGGTTTATGGGAAACATTCAGTACTTC. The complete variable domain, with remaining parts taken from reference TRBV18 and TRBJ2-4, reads NAGVMQNPRHLVRRRGQEARLRCSPMKGHSHVYWYRQLPEEGLKFMVYLQKENIIDESGMPKERFSAEFPKEGPSILRIQQVVRGDSAAYFCASSASSGFMGNIQYFGAGTRLSVL.

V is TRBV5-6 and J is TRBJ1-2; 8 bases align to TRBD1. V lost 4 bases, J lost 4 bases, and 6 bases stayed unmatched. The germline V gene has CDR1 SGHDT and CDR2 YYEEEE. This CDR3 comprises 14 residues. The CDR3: CASSEGQDFYGYTF. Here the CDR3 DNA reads TGTGCCAGCAGCGAGGGACAGGACTTCTATGGCTACACCTTC.

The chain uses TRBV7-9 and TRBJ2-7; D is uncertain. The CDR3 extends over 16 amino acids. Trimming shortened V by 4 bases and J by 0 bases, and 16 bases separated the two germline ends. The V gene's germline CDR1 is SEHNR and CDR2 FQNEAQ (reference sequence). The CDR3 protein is CASSSTWYSSSYEQYF. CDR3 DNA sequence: TGTGCCAGCAGCTCAACCTGGTACTCGAGCTCCTACGAGCAGTACTTC. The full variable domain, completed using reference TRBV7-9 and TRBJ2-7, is DTGVSQNPRHKITKRGQNVTFRCDPISEHNRLYWYRQTLGQGPEFLTYFQNEAQLEKSRLLSDRFSAERPKGSFSTLEIQRTEQGDSAMYLCASSSTWYSSSYEQYFGPGTRLTVT.

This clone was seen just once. The CDR3 DNA sequence: TGTGCCAGCAGCGCACAACGAAACACCATATATTTT. It translates to CASSAQRNTIYF. The chain has TRBV11-2 and TRBJ1-3; D is unclear. The CDR3 runs to 12 residues. Between the trimmed V and J ends, which lost 5 bases and 5 bases, there was a span of 7 bases. Per the germline V gene, CDR1 is SGHAT and CDR2 is FQNNGV.

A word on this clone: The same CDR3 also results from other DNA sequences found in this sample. The CDR3 spells CAAEGTQGYGYTF. The CDR3 DNA is TGTGCCGCAGAGGGGACTCAGGGCTATGGCTACACCTTC. V usage is TRBV25-1 and J usage is TRBJ1-2, with D tentatively TRBD1 (5 bases). V shed 11 bases and J shed 4 bases, with 17 bases lying between them. Germline V gene data show CDR1 as MGHDK and CDR2 as SYGVNS. The CDR3 length is 13 residues.

In nucleotides, the CDR3 is TGTGCCAGCAGCAAGCGGGCTAGCGGGAGCGGTCGAGAGACCCAGTACTTC. It translates to CASSKRASGSGRETQYF. The J gene is TRBJ2-5, the V gene TRBV9, with TRBD2 identical over 10 bases. Germline trimming cut 4 bases from V and 4 bases from J; bases unmatched to any gene: 13. CDR3 length: 17 amino acids. Germline-derived CDR1 and CDR2 are SGDLS and YYNGEE.

CDR3 sequence (DNA): TGTGCCAGCAACGAACAGGGCGTGCGGGGCTACACCTTC. Amino acids: CASNEQGVRGYTF. The genes are TRBV12-3 or TRBV12-4 and TRBJ1-2; tentatively, D is TRBD1 (6 bases). This CDR3 has 13 amino acids. Deletions cut 7 bases from V and 8 bases from J, with 17 bases between.

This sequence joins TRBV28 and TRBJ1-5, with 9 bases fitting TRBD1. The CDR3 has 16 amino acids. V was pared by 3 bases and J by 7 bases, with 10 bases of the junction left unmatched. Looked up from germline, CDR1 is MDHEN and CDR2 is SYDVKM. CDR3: CASSFPTGTGNQPQHF. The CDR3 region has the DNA TGTGCCAGCAGTTTTCCCACCGGGACAGGGAACCAGCCCCAGCATTTT.

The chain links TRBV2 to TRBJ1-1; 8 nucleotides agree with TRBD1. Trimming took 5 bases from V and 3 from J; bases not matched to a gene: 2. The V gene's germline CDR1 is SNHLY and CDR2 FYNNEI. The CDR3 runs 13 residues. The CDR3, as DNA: TGTGCCAGCAGTCGACAGGGGCACACTGAAGCTTTCTTT. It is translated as CASSRQGHTEAFF.

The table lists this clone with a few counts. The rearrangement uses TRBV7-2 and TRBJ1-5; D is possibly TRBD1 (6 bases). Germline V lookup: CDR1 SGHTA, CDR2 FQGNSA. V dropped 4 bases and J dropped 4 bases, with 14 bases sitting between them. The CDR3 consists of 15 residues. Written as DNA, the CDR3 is TGTGCCAGCAGCTCCGCTCCAGGGGTTAATCAGCCCCAGCATTTT. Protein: CASSSAPGVNQPQHF.

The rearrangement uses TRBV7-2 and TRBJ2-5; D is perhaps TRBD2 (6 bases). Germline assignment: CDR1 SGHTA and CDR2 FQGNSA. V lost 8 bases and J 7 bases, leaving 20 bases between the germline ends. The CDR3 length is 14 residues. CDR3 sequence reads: CASGREPVDRTQYF. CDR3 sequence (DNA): TGTGCCAGCGGCCGGGAGCCCGTGGATCGGACCCAGTACTTC.

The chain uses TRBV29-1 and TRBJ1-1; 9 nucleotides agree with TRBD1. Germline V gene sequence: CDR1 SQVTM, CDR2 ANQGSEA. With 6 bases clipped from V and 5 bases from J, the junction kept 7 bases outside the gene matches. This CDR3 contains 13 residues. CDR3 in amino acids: CSVIQGARTEAFF. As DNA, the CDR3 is TGCAGCGTAATACAGGGGGCAAGGACTGAAGCTTTCTTT.

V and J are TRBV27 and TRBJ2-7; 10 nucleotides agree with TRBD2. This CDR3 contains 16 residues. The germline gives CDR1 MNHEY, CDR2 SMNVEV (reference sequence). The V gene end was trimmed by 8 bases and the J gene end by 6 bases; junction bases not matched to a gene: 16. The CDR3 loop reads CASATDLLAGEGEQYF. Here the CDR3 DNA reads TGTGCCAGCGCAACTGACCTGCTAGCGGGAGAAGGCGAGCAGTACTTC.

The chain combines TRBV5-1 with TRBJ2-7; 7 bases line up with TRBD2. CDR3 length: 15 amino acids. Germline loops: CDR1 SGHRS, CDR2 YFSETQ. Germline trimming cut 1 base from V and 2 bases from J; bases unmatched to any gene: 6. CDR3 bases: TGCGCCAGCAGCTTGCAGGGAGGGATTACCTACGAGCAGTACTTC. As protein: CASSLQGGITYEQYF.

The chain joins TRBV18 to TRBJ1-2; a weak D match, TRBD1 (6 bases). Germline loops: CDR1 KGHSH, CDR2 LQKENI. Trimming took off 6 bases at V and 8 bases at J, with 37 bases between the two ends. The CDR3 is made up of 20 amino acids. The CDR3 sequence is CASSIGATTLSQGPGSGYTF. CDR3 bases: TGTGCCAGCTCTATCGGAGCCACCACCCTTAGTCAGGGGCCTGGGAGCGGCTACACCTTC.